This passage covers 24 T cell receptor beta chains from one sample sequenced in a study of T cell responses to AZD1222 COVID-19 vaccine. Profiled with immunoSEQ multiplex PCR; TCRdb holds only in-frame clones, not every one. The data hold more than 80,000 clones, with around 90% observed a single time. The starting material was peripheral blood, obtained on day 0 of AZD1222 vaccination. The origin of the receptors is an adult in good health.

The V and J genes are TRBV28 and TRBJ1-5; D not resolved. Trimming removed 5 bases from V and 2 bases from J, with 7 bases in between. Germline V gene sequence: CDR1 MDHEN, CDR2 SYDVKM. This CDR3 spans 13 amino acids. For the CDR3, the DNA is TGTGCCAGCAGTAACTATGGCAATCAGCCCCAGCATTTT. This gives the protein CASSNYGNQPQHF.

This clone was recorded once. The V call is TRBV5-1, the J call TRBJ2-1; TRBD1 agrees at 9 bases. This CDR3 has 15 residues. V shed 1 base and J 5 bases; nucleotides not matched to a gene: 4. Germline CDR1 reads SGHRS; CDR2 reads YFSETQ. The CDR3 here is CASSLPGTGNNEQFF. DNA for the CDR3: TGCGCCAGCAGCTTGCCCGGGACAGGGAACAATGAGCAGTTCTTC.

This chain's CDR3 is CASSPPPGVNTEAFF. CDR3 nucleotides: TGTGCCAGCTCACCACCTCCGGGGGTGAACACTGAAGCTTTCTTT. This sequence joins TRBV18 and TRBJ1-1, with D perhaps TRBD1 (5 bases). Germline V gene sequence: CDR1 KGHSH, CDR2 LQKENI. This CDR3 is 15 amino acids long. Trimming took off 0 bases at V and 0 bases at J, with 8 bases between the two ends.

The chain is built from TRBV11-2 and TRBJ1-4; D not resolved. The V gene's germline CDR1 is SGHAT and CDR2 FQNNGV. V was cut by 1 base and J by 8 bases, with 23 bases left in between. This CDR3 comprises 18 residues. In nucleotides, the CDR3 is TGTGCCAGCAGCTTAGGCCCGTTTGTGCGACGGGTAGCAGAAAAACTGTTTTTT. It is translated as CASSLGPFVRRVAEKLFF.

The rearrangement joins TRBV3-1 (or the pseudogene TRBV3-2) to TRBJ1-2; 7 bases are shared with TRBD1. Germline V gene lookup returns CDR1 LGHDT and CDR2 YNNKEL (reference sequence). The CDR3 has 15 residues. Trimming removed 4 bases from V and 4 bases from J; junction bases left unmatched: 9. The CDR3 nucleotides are TGTGCCAGCAGCCCAGGGGGGCAGGGAACCTATGGCTACACCTTC. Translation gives CASSPGGQGTYGYTF.

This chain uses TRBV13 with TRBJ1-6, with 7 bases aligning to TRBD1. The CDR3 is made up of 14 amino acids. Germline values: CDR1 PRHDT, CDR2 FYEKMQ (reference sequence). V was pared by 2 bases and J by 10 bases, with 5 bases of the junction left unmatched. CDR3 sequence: CASSLSRGLSPLHF. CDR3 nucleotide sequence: TGTGCCAGCAGCTTATCTAGGGGGCTATCACCCCTCCACTTT. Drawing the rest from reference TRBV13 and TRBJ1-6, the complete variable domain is AAGVIQSPRHLIKEKRETATLKCYPIPRHDTVYWYQQGPGQDPQFLISFYEKMQSDKGSIPDRFSAQQFSDYHSELNMSSLELGDSALYFCASSLSRGLSPLHFGNGTRLTVT.

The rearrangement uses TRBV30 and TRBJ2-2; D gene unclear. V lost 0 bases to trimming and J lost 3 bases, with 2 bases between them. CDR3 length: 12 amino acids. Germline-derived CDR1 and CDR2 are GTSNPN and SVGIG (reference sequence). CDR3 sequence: CAWSVDTGELFF. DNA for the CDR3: TGTGCCTGGAGTGTGGACACCGGGGAGCTGTTTTTT.

CDR3 coding DNA: TGTGCCAGCAGCTGGGGGGGGAATGCAGAGGGCAATCAGCCCCAGCATTTT. Translated, it gives CASSWGGNAEGNQPQHF. The V gene is TRBV5-4, the J gene TRBJ1-5; tentatively, D is TRBD1 (5 bases). Trimming removed 3 bases from V and 2 bases from J, with 18 bases in between. This CDR3 is 17 amino acids long. CDR1 and CDR2 from the germline V gene are SGHNT and YYREEE (reference sequence).

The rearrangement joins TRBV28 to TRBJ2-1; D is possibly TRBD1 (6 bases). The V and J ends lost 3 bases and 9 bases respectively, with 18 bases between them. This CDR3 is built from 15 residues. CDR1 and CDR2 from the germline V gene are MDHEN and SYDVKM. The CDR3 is CASSFFRREDSEQFF. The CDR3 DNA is TGTGCCAGCAGTTTTTTTAGGAGAGAGGACAGTGAGCAGTTCTTC.

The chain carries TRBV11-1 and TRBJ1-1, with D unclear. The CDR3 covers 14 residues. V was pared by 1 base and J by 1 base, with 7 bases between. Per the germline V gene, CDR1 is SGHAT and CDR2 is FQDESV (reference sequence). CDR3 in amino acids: CASSLVVPNTEAFF. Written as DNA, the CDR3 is TGTGCCAGCAGCTTAGTGGTACCGAACACTGAAGCTTTCTTT.

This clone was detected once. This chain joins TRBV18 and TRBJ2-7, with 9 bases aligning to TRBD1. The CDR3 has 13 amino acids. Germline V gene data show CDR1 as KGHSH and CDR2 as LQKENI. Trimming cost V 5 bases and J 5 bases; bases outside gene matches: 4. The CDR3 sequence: CASSFDRGDEQYF. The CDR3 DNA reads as TGTGCCAGCTCATTCGACAGGGGGGACGAGCAGTACTTC.

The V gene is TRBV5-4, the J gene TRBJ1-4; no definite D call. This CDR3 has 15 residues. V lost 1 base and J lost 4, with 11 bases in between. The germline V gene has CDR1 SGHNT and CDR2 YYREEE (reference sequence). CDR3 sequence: CASSLSPSNNEKLFF. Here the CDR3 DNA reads TGTGCCAGCAGCTTGTCGCCCAGCAATAATGAAAAACTGTTTTTT.

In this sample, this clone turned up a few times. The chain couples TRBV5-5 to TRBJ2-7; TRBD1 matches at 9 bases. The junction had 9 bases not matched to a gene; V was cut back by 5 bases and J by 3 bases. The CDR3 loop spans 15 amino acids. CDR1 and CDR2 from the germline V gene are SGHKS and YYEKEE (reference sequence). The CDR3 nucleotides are TGTGCCAGCAGAGCGGGACAGGGAGACTTCTACGAGCAGTACTTC. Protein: CASRAGQGDFYEQYF.

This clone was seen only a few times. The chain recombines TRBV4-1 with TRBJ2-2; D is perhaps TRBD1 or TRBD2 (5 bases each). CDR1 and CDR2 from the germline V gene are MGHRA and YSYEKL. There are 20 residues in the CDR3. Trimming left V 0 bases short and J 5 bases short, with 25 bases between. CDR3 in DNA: TGCGCCAGCAGCCAAGATCGATCGGCAGCCCCGGGACCAGGGACCGGGGAGCTGTTTTTT. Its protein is CASSQDRSAAPGPGTGELFF.

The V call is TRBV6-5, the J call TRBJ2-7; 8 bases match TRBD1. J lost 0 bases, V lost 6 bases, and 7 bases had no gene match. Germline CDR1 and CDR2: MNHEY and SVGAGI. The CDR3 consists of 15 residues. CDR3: CASSPRQGSSYEQYF. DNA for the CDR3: TGTGCCAGCAGCCCGAGACAGGGGAGCTCCTACGAGCAGTACTTC.

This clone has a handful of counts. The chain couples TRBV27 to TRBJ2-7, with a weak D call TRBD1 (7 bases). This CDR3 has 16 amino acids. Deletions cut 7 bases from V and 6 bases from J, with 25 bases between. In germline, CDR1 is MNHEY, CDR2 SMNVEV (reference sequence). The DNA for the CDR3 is TGTGCCAGCAAGGGGGGAGAACAGGGGTATCTTGGCGAGCAGTACTTC. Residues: CASKGGEQGYLGEQYF.

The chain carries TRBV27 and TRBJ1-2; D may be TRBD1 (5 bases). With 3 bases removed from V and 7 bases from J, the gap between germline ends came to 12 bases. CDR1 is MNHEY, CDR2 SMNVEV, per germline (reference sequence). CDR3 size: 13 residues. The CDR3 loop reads CASSFRMTAGYTF. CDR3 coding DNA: TGTGCCAGCAGTTTTCGTATGACAGCTGGCTACACCTTC.

The CDR3 is CASSPGTQAFF. The CDR3 nucleotides are TGCGCCAGCAGCCCAGGGACCCAAGCTTTCTTT. J is TRBJ1-1 and V is TRBV4-1, with D perhaps matching TRBD1 (5 bases). CDR3 length equals 11 residues. Germline V lookup: CDR1 MGHRA, CDR2 YSYEKL. V dropped 4 bases and J dropped 9 bases, with 9 bases sitting between them.

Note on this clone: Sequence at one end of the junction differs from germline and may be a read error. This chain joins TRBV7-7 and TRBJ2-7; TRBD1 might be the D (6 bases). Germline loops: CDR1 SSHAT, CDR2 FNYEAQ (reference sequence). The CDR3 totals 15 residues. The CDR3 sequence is CASSLTQGPSYEQYF. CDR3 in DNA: TGTGCTAGCAGCTTGACACAGGGCCCCTCCTACGAGCAGTACTTC.

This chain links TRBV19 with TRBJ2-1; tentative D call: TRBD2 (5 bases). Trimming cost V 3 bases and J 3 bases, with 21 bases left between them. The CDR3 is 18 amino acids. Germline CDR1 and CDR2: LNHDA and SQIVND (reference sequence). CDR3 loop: CASSIVVMDWRSYNEQFF. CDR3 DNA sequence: TGTGCCAGTAGTATTGTAGTAATGGACTGGAGGAGCTACAATGAGCAGTTCTTC.

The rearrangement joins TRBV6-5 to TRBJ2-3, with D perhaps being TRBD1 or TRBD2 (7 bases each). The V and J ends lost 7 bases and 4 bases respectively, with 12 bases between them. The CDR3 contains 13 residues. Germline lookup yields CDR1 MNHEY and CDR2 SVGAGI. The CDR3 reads CASTGGGSDTQYF. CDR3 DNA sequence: TGTGCCAGCACAGGGGGAGGGTCAGATACGCAGTATTTT.

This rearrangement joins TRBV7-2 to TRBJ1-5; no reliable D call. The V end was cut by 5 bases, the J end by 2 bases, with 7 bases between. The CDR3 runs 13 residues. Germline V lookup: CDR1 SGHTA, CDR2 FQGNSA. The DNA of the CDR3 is TGTGCCAGCAGCCCCAATGGCAATCAGCCCCAGCATTTT. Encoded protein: CASSPNGNQPQHF.

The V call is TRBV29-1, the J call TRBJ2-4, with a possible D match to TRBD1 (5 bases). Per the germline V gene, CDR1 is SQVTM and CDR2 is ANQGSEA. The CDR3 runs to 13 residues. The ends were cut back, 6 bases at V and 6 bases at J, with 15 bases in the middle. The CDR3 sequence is CSVADRQLNIQYF. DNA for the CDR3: TGCAGCGTAGCCGACAGACAATTAAACATTCAGTACTTC.

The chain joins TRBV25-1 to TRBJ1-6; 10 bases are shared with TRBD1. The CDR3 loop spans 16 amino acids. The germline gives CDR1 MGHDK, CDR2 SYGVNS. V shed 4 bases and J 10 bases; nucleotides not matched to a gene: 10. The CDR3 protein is CASSVLTGGASSPLHF. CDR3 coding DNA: TGTGCCAGCAGTGTACTGACAGGGGGCGCTTCGTCACCCCTCCACTTT.